This T cell receptor beta chain was captured by sequencing in a study of early stage breast cancer tumors. V was cut by 2 bases and J by 4 bases, with 11 bases left in between. Germline V lookup: CDR1 MDHEN, CDR2 SYDVKM. The length of the CDR3 is 14 residues. Repertoires were generated with immunoSEQ multiplex PCR, while TCRdb's copy carries only in-frame clones and drops some. The data hold more than 65,000 clones, with around 80% observed a single time. The V gene is TRBV28, the J gene TRBJ1-2; D might be TRBD1 (6 bases). The source material was blood. The clonotype comes from a person aged 35-49 years with breast cancer. The CDR3 is CASSLALDSYGYTF. For the CDR3, the DNA is TGTGCCAGCAGTTTAGCCCTGGACAGCTATGGCTACACCTTC.